A selection of T cell receptor beta chains follows, all from one sample in a study of blood T cell repertoires in COVID-19. The repertoire was sequenced with immunoSEQ multiplex PCR; TCRdb's copy has only in-frame clones and lacks some. This table holds roughly 140,000 clones, roughly 80% found once. The source material was peripheral blood. Receptors originate from an elderly woman in a cohort sampled during active or convalescent COVID-19. CDR3s include the opening cysteine and the closing phenylalanine or tryptophan. A D gene is named only where the DNA matches it firmly. Only some rows state a clone size, as once, few, many or a class for expanded clones.

J gene: TRBJ1-2
V gene: TRBV4-3
D gene: -
clone size: -
CDR3 DNA: TGCGCCAGCAGCCAACCGGCCTCCAGGGATGGCTACACCTTC
CDR3 protein: CASSQPASRDGYTF

J gene: TRBJ2-5
V gene: TRBV3-1/TRBV3-2
D gene: -
clone size: -
CDR3 DNA: TGTGCCAGCAGCCCCGGGAGAGAGACCCAGTACTTC
CDR3 protein: CASSPGRETQYF

J gene: TRBJ1-4
V gene: TRBV19
D gene: -
clone size: -
CDR3 DNA: TGTGCCAGTAGTACTCAATACATCTCAACTAATGAAAAACTGTTTTTT
CDR3 protein: CASSTQYISTNEKLFF

J gene: TRBJ1-4
V gene: TRBV29-1
D gene: -
clone size: -
CDR3 DNA: TGCAGCGCTTGGGAGGACGGGGCTAATGAAAAACTGTTTTTT
CDR3 protein: CSAWEDGANEKLFF

J gene: TRBJ2-3
V gene: TRBV29-1
D gene: TRBD1
clone size: once
CDR3 DNA: TGCAGCTTTTCAACAGGGGGCCATAGCACAGATACGCAGTATTTT
CDR3 protein: CSFSTGGHSTDTQYF

J gene: TRBJ2-7
V gene: TRBV3-1/TRBV3-2
D gene: -
clone size: -
CDR3 DNA: TGTGCCAGCAGCCGCAGAAACGAGCAGTACTTC
CDR3 protein: CASSRRNEQYF

J gene: TRBJ2-1
V gene: TRBV6-4
D gene: TRBD2
clone size: -
CDR3 DNA: TGTGCCAGCAGCTATAGCGGGGGGGCCTCGAATGAGCAGTTCTTC
CDR3 protein: CASSYSGGASNEQFF

J gene: TRBJ1-4
V gene: TRBV27
D gene: TRBD1
clone size: -
CDR3 DNA: TGTGCCAGCAGTTGGAACAGGGGGTCAACTAATGAAAAACTGTTTTTT
CDR3 protein: CASSWNRGSTNEKLFF

J gene: TRBJ2-6
V gene: TRBV5-1
D gene: TRBD1
clone size: few
CDR3 DNA: TGCGCCAGCAGATATGGACAGGGTGGAGGGGCCAACGTCCTGACTTTC
CDR3 protein: CASRYGQGGGANVLTF

J gene: TRBJ1-5
V gene: TRBV19
D gene: TRBD1
clone size: -
CDR3 DNA: TGTGCCAGTAGCCTGGGACAGACTAGCAATCAGCCCCAGCATTTT
CDR3 protein: CASSLGQTSNQPQHF

J gene: TRBJ1-2
V gene: TRBV5-5
D gene: TRBD1
clone size: -
CDR3 DNA: TGTGCCAGCAGCTTGGTGGGACAGGGGTACTATGGCTACACCTTC
CDR3 protein: CASSLVGQGYYGYTF

J gene: TRBJ1-6
V gene: TRBV30
D gene: TRBD1
clone size: -
CDR3 DNA: TGTGCCTGGAGTCCGGGACAGGGGGCCCAAGTCGATTCACCCCTCCACTTT
CDR3 protein: CAWSPGQGAQVDSPLHF

J gene: TRBJ2-5
V gene: TRBV5-4
D gene: -
clone size: -
CDR3 DNA: TGTGCCAGCAGTTTAACAGGTCGCCAAGAGACCCAGTACTTC
CDR3 protein: CASSLTGRQETQYF

J gene: TRBJ1-1
V gene: TRBV5-4
D gene: -
clone size: -
CDR3 DNA: TGTGCCAGCAGCCCGGGGGTCGGGATGAACACTGAAGCTTTCTTT
CDR3 protein: CASSPGVGMNTEAFF

J gene: TRBJ1-6
V gene: TRBV9
D gene: TRBD1
clone size: -
CDR3 DNA: TGTGCCAGCAGCCCCCAACCGCGGGGGGACAGAAATTCACCCCTCCACTTT
CDR3 protein: CASSPQPRGDRNSPLHF

J gene: TRBJ1-1
V gene: TRBV7-9
D gene: -
clone size: -
CDR3 DNA: TGTGCCAGCAGCTTAGAGCAGGGGAGAGCTTTCTTT
CDR3 protein: CASSLEQGRAFF

J gene: TRBJ1-5
V gene: TRBV6-6
D gene: -
clone size: -
CDR3 DNA: TGTGCCAGCAGTTCCAATAGCAATCAGCCCCAGCATTTT
CDR3 protein: CASSSNSNQPQHF

J gene: TRBJ1-1
V gene: TRBV19
D gene: -
clone size: -
CDR3 DNA: TGTGCCAGTAGTATTTCATCAGGGGTCACTGAAGCTTTCTTT
CDR3 protein: CASSISSGVTEAFF

J gene: TRBJ1-6
V gene: TRBV2
D gene: -
clone size: few
CDR3 DNA: TGTGCCAGCAGATTGGTGGTTAGTTCACCCCTCCACTTT
CDR3 protein: CASRLVVSSPLHF

J gene: TRBJ1-5
V gene: TRBV30
D gene: TRBD1
clone size: -
CDR3 DNA: TGTGCCTGGAGTGTGGGAGTGGGGACAGGGGGCAATCAGCCCCAGCATTTT
CDR3 protein: CAWSVGVGTGGNQPQHF

J gene: TRBJ1-6
V gene: TRBV4-1
D gene: TRBD1
clone size: -
CDR3 DNA: TGCGCCAGCAGCCAATGGGAAGGACAGGGAAGCTCCTATAATTCACCCCTCCACTTT
CDR3 protein: CASSQWEGQGSSYNSPLHF

J gene: TRBJ1-2
V gene: TRBV30
D gene: TRBD1
clone size: few
CDR3 DNA: TGTGCCTGGAATCCCGGGACAGGGTATGGCTACACCTTC
CDR3 protein: CAWNPGTGYGYTF

J gene: TRBJ2-3
V gene: TRBV24-1
D gene: -
clone size: -
CDR3 DNA: TGTGCCACCAGTGATGGCGGGACAGATACGCAGTATTTT
CDR3 protein: CATSDGGTDTQYF

J gene: TRBJ2-5
V gene: TRBV5-4
D gene: TRBD2
clone size: -
CDR3 DNA: TGTGCCAGCAGCGGGCGAGGGGCGGGGGTACGGAAAGAGACCCAGTACTTC
CDR3 protein: CASSGRGAGVRKETQYF

J gene: TRBJ2-1
V gene: TRBV28
D gene: -
clone size: -
CDR3 DNA: TGTGCCAGCAGACCCGGTGGTGGGGCCTCCTACAATGAGCAGTTCTTC
CDR3 protein: CASRPGGGASYNEQFF

J gene: TRBJ2-1
V gene: TRBV28
D gene: TRBD2
clone size: -
CDR3 DNA: TGTGCCAGCAGTTTACGGGGGGGCTGGTCCTACAATGAGCAGTTCTTC
CDR3 protein: CASSLRGGWSYNEQFF

J gene: TRBJ2-2
V gene: TRBV6-5
D gene: TRBD1
clone size: -
CDR3 DNA: TGTGCCAGCCGGTTCGGGCAGGGGGCCTTCGGGGAGCTGTTTTTT
CDR3 protein: CASRFGQGAFGELFF

J gene: TRBJ2-6
V gene: TRBV24-1
D gene: -
clone size: -
CDR3 DNA: TGTGCCACCAGTGAAACAGGGAGTGGGGCCAACGTCCTGACTTTC
CDR3 protein: CATSETGSGANVLTF

J gene: TRBJ1-3
V gene: TRBV6-5
D gene: -
clone size: -
CDR3 DNA: TGTGCCAGCACCTTCAGGGTCGCTGGAAACACCATATATTTT
CDR3 protein: CASTFRVAGNTIYF

J gene: TRBJ2-2
V gene: TRBV7-6
D gene: -
clone size: -
CDR3 DNA: TGTGCCAGCAGCTTTATTCCGGACAAAAGTGGGGGGGAGCTGTTTTTT
CDR3 protein: CASSFIPDKSGGELFF

J gene: TRBJ2-2
V gene: TRBV7-9
D gene: TRBD1
clone size: -
CDR3 DNA: TGTGCCAGCGACGAGGGGGCCACCGGGGAGCTGTTTTTT
CDR3 protein: CASDEGATGELFF

J gene: TRBJ1-5
V gene: TRBV18
D gene: TRBD1
clone size: -
CDR3 DNA: TGTGCCAGCTCATCGGGACAGGGGAAGCCCCAGCATTTT
CDR3 protein: CASSSGQGKPQHF

J gene: TRBJ1-5
V gene: TRBV6-2/TRBV6-3
D gene: TRBD1
clone size: once
CDR3 DNA: TGTGCCAGCAGTTACTTGGGACAGGGAGGTCAGCCCCAGCATTTT
CDR3 protein: CASSYLGQGGQPQHF

J gene: TRBJ2-5
V gene: TRBV28
D gene: -
clone size: -
CDR3 DNA: TGTGCCAGCAGTTCTCGAGGAGAGACCCAGTACTTC
CDR3 protein: CASSSRGETQYF

J gene: TRBJ1-1
V gene: TRBV3-1/TRBV3-2
D gene: -
clone size: -
CDR3 DNA: TGTGCCAGCAGCCAATACGGTTACCGGAACACTGAAGCTTTCTTT
CDR3 protein: CASSQYGYRNTEAFF

J gene: TRBJ1-2
V gene: TRBV5-1
D gene: -
clone size: few
CDR3 DNA: TGCGCCAGCAGCTTGGCCGGGGGGAACTATGGCTACACCTTC
CDR3 protein: CASSLAGGNYGYTF

J gene: TRBJ1-2
V gene: TRBV28
D gene: -
clone size: -
CDR3 DNA: TGTGCCAGCAGGTTAGGGGGGGAGAGCTACACCTTC
CDR3 protein: CASRLGGESYTF

J gene: TRBJ2-5
V gene: TRBV7-9
D gene: -
clone size: -
CDR3 DNA: TGTGCCAGCAGCTCTCAGATTCAAGAGACCCAGTACTTC
CDR3 protein: CASSSQIQETQYF

J gene: TRBJ2-5
V gene: TRBV11-2
D gene: TRBD1
clone size: -
CDR3 DNA: TGTGCCAGCAGCGACCCTTACAGGGGCCAAGAGACCCAGTACTTC
CDR3 protein: CASSDPYRGQETQYF

J gene: TRBJ2-3
V gene: TRBV5-4
D gene: -
clone size: -
CDR3 DNA: TGTGCCAGCAGCCGGGGGAATACGCAGTATTTT
CDR3 protein: CASSRGNTQYF

J gene: TRBJ1-2
V gene: TRBV19
D gene: TRBD1
clone size: once
CDR3 DNA: TGTGCCAGTAGGAGACAGGGCTTGGGCTACACCTTC
CDR3 protein: CASRRQGLGYTF

J gene: TRBJ2-7
V gene: TRBV18
D gene: TRBD1
clone size: -
CDR3 DNA: TGTGCCAGCTCACCACTTACGACAGGGGAATTCTCCTACGAGCAGTACTTC
CDR3 protein: CASSPLTTGEFSYEQYF

J gene: TRBJ2-1
V gene: TRBV4-2
D gene: TRBD2
clone size: -
CDR3 DNA: TGTGCCAGCAGCCAAGATTCTAGCGGGGGAGGGCATGAGCAGTTCTTC
CDR3 protein: CASSQDSSGGGHEQFF

J gene: TRBJ1-5
V gene: TRBV6-4
D gene: -
clone size: -
CDR3 DNA: TGTGCCAGCAGGGGGGGGCAGGGGCGCTATCAGCCCCAGCATTTT
CDR3 protein: CASRGGQGRYQPQHF